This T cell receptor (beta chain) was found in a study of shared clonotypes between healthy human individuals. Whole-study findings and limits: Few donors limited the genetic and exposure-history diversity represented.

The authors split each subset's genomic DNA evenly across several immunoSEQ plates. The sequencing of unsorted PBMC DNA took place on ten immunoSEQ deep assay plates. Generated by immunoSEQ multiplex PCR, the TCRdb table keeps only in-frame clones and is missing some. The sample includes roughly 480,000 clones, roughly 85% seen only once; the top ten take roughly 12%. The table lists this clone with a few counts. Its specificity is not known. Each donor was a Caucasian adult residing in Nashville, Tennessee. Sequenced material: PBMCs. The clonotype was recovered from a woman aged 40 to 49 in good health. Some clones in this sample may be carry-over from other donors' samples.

CDR3 sequence (DNA): TGTGCCTGGAGTGGGTACAGGGGCCGGGGCTACACCTTC. Its protein product is CAWSGYRGRGYTF. J is TRBJ1-2 and V is TRBV30, with TRBD1 identical over 7 bases. The CDR3 has 13 residues. Germline V gene data show CDR1 as GTSNPN and CDR2 as SVGIG (reference sequence). J was trimmed by 8 bases and V by 1 base; bases with no gene match: 7.